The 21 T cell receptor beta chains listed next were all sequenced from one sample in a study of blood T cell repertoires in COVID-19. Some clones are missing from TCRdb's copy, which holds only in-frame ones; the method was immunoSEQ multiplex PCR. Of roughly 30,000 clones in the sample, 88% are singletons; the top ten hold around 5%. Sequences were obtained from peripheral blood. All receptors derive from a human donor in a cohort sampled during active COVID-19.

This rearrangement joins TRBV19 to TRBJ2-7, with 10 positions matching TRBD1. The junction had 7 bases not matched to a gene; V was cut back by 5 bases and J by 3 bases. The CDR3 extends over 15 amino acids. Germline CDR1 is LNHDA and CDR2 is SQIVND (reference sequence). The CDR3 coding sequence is TGTGCCAGTAGTCCCGGGACAGGGGTCCTCTACGAGCAGTACTTC. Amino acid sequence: CASSPGTGVLYEQYF.

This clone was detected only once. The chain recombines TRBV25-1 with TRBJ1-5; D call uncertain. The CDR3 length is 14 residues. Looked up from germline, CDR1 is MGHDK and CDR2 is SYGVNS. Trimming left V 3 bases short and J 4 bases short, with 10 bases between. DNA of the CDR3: TGTGCCAGCAGTGATGTTAGGAGGAATCAGCCCCAGCATTTT. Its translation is CASSDVRRNQPQHF.

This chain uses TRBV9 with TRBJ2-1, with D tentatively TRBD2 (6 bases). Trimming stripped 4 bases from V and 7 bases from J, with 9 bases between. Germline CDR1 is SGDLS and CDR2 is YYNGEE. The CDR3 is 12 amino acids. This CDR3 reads CASSKDYNEQFF. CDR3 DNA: TGTGCCAGCAGCAAGGACTATAATGAGCAGTTCTTC.

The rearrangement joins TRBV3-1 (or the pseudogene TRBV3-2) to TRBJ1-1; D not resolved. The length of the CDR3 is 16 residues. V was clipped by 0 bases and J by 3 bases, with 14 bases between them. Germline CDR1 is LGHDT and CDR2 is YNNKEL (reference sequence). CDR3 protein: CASSQDMAARYTEAFF. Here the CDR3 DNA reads TGTGCCAGCAGCCAAGATATGGCGGCGCGGTACACTGAAGCTTTCTTT.

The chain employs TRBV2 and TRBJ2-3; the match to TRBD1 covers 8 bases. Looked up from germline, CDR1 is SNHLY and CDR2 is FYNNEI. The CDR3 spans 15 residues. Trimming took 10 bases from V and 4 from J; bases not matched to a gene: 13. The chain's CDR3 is CATNTGGPGADTQYF. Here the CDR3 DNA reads TGTGCCACCAACACAGGGGGGCCAGGAGCAGATACGCAGTATTTT.

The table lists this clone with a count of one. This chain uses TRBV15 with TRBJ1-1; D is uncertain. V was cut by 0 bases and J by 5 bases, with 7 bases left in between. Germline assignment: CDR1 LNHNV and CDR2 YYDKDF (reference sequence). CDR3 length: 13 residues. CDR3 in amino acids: CATSRDWSTEAFF. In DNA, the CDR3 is TGTGCCACCAGCAGAGATTGGAGTACTGAAGCTTTCTTT.

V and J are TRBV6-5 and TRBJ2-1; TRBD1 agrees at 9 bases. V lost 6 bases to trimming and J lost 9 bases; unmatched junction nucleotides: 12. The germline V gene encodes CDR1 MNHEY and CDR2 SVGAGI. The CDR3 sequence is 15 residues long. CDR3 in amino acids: CASRAGQGSYGEQFF. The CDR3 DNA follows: TGTGCCAGCAGGGCGGGACAGGGTTCTTACGGTGAGCAGTTCTTC.

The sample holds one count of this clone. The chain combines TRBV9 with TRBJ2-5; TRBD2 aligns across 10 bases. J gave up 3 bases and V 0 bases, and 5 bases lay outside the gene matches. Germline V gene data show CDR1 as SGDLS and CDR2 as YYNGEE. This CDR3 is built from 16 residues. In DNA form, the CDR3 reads TGTGCCAGCAGCGTAGTTCCAGCGGGGGGGAAAGAGACCCAGTACTTC. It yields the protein CASSVVPAGGKETQYF. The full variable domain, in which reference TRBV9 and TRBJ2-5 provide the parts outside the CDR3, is DSGVTQTPKHLITATGQRVTLRCSPRSGDLSVYWYQQSLDQGLQFLIQYYNGEERAKGNILERFSAQQFPDLHSELNLSSLELGDSALYFCASSVVPAGGKETQYFGPGTRLLVL.

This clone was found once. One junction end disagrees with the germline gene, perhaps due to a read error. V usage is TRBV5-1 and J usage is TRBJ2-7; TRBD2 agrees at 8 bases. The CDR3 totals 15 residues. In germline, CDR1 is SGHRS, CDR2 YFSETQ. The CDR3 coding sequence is TGCGCCCGCAGCTTGACGGGGGGGCAATCCTACGAGCAGTACTTC. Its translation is CARSLTGGQSYEQYF.

The CDR3 DNA sequence: TGTGCAAGTCGCTTAGCCCCCGGGGATACGCAGTATTTT. Its translation is CASRLAPGDTQYF. The chain employs TRBV12-2 and TRBJ2-3; the D call of TRBD2 is as the table states it, not checked on the DNA. TRBV12-2 is a documented pseudogene. This CDR3 comprises 13 residues.

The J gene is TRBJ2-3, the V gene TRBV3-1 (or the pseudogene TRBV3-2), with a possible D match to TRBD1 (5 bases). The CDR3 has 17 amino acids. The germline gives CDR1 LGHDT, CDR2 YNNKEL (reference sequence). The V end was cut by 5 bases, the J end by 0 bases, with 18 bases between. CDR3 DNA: TGTGCCAGCAGCGACGATTGGGCAGGGCTTAGCACAGATACGCAGTATTTT. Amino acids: CASSDDWAGLSTDTQYF.

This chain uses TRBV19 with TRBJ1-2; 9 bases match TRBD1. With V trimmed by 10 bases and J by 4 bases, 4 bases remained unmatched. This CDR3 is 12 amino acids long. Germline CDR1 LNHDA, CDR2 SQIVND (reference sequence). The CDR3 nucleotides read TGTGCCACCCAGGGACAGGGCTATGGCTACACCTTC. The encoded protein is CATQGQGYGYTF.

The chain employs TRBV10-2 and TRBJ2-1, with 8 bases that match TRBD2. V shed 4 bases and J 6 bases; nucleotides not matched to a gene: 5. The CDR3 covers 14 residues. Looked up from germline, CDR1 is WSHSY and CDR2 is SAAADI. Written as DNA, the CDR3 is TGCGCCAGCAGTGGAGACGGGGGGGCCAATGAGCAGTTCTTC. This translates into CASSGDGGANEQFF.

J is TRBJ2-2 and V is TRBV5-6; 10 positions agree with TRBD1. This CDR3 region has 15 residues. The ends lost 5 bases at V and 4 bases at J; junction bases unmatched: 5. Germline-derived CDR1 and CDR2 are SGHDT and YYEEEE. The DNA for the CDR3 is TGTGCCAGCAGTCCCGGGACAGGGGTCACCGGGGAGCTGTTTTTT. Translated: CASSPGTGVTGELFF.

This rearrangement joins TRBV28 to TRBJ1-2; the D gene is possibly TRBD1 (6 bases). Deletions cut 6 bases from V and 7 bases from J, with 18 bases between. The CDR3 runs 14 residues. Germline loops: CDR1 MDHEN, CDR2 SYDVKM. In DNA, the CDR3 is TGTGCCAGCAGGAGGAGCGGGGGGGGCTTTGGCTACACCTTC. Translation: CASRRSGGGFGYTF.

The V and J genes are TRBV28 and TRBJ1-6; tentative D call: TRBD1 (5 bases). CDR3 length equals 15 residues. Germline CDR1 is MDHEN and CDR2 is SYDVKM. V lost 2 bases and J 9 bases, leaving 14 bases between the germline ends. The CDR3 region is CASSLPGGTGSPLHF. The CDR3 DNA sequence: TGTGCCAGCAGTTTACCGGGAGGGACCGGTTCACCCCTCCACTTT. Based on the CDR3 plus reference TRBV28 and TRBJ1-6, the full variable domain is DVKVTQSSRYLVKRTGEKVFLECVQDMDHENMFWYRQDPGLGLRLIYFSYDVKMKEKGDIPEGYSVSREKKERFSLILESASTNQTSMYLCASSLPGGTGSPLHFGNGTRLTVT.

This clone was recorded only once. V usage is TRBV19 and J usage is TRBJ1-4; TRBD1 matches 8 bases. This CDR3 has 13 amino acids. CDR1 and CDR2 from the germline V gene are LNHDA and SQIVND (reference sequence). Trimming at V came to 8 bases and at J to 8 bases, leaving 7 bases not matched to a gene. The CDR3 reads CASEDRGWEKLFF. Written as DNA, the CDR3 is TGTGCCAGTGAAGACAGGGGATGGGAAAAACTGTTTTTT.

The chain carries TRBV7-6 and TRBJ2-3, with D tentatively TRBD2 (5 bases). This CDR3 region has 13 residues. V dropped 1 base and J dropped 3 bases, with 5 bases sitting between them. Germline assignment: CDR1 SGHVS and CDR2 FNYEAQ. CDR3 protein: CASSLERTDTQYF. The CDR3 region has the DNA TGTGCCAGCAGCTTAGAGCGGACAGATACGCAGTATTTT.

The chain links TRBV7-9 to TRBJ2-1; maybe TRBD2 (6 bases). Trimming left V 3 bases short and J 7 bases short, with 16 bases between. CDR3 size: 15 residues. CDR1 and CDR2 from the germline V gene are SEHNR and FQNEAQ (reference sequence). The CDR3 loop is CASSFRDSLRNEQFF. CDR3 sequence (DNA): TGTGCCAGCAGCTTCCGGGACTCCCTGAGGAATGAGCAGTTCTTC.

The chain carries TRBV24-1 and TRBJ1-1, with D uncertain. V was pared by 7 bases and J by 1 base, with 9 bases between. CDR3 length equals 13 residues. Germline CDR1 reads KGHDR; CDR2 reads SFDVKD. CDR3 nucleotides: TGTGCCACCAGCCGTGAGCCGAACACTGAAGCTTTCTTT. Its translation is CATSREPNTEAFF.

The CDR3 DNA reads TGTGCCAGCAGCCGACTGAAGGGGGGGCTGGGACTTGGGCAGTTCTTC. It translates to CASSRLKGGLGLGQFF. The gene calls are TRBV3-1 (or the pseudogene TRBV3-2) and TRBJ2-1, with D tentatively TRBD2 (7 bases). Germline CDR1 and CDR2: LGHDT and YNNKEL (reference sequence). The CDR3 length is 16 residues. V was pared by 4 bases and J by 12 bases, with 25 bases between.